One sample yielded the 28 T cell receptor beta chains listed below, sequenced in a study of T cells after yellow fever vaccination. Using its own MiXCR run on the 5' RACE reads, TCRdb lists one record per CDR3 protein. Of around 330,000 distinct CDR3 sequences in the sample, about 3.5% were seen once. This sample comprised PBMCs, obtained on the day of the yellow fever booster vaccination. The receptor source for this set is a man aged 18 to 29 who received the YFV17D yellow fever vaccine.

V gene TRBV6-1 combines with J gene TRBJ1-1; D is unclear. Germline CDR1 MNHNS, CDR2 SASEGT. The CDR3 contains 15 residues. Trimming stripped 7 bases from V and 0 bases from J, with 15 bases between. The CDR3 nucleotides are TGTGCCAGCATTCTCCGGTTTAACCTGAACACTGAAGCTTTCTTT. Translated, it gives CASILRFNLNTEAFF.

The sample holds many counts of this clonotype. This chain links TRBV11-2 with TRBJ2-2; possibly TRBD1 for D (6 bases). Germline lookup yields CDR1 SGHAT and CDR2 FQNNGV. This CDR3 is 15 amino acids long. Deletions cut 5 bases from V and 6 bases from J, with 16 bases between. The CDR3, as DNA: TGTGCCAGCAGCCTCCAACAGGGATTTGCCGGGGAGCTGTTTTTT. Its translation: CASSLQQGFAGELFF. Together with reference TRBV11-2 and TRBJ2-2, the CDR3 gives the full variable domain: EAGVAQSPRYKIIEKRQSVAFWCNPISGHATLYWYQQILGQGPKLLIQFQNNGVVDDSQLPKDRFSAERLKGVDSTLKIQPAKLEDSAVYLCASSLQQGFAGELFFGEGSRLTVL.

The V and J genes are TRBV29-1 and TRBJ1-2; D gene uncertain. This CDR3 is 14 amino acids long. Trimming removed 7 bases from V and 4 bases from J, with 19 bases in between. Looked up from germline, CDR1 is SQVTM and CDR2 is ANQGSEA. The CDR3 DNA sequence: TGCAGCGCCTTTTCGGGAGCCGGGTCCTATGGCTACACCTTC. Its protein product is CSAFSGAGSYGYTF.

This clonotype was recorded at least ten times. This chain uses TRBV7-2 with TRBJ1-1, with 8 bases identical to TRBD1. The CDR3 has 17 residues. Germline CDR1 SGHTA, CDR2 FQGNSA. V shed 0 bases, J shed 4 bases, and the junction held 10 bases outside the gene matches. The CDR3 bases are TGTGCCAGCAGCTTAGCGGGGGCAGGGGGCCGTAGCACTGAAGCTTTCTTT. Translated, it gives CASSLAGAGGRSTEAFF.

The rearrangement uses TRBV10-3 and TRBJ2-5, with 7 bases identical to TRBD1. The J segment lost 1 base and the V segment lost 6 bases, leaving 5 bases of the junction unmatched. The CDR3 loop spans 14 amino acids. Germline V lookup: CDR1 ENHRY, CDR2 SYGVKD. CDR3 DNA: TGTGCCATCAGCGAGGGGACAGTCCAAGAGACCCAGTACTTC. It translates to CAISEGTVQETQYF.

This clonotype was recorded many times. The V call is TRBV7-8, the J call TRBJ2-7, with D uncertain. This CDR3 is 14 amino acids long. The germline V gene encodes CDR1 SGHVS and CDR2 FQNEAQ. Trimming pared 3 bases from V and 4 bases from J, leaving 13 bases between. For the CDR3, the DNA is TGTGCCAGCAGCTTGGGTCAAATCGTATACGAGCAGTACGTC. Translation: CASSLGQIVYEQYV.

This clonotype has a count of ten or more. The chain recombines TRBV12-3 or TRBV12-4 with TRBJ2-2, with D possibly being TRBD1 (6 bases). Trimming cost V 3 bases and J 6 bases, with 8 bases left between them. This CDR3 contains 13 residues. This CDR3 reads CASSFTGSGELFF. The CDR3 coding sequence is TGTGCCAGCAGTTTCACAGGGTCCGGGGAGCTGTTTTTT.

In this sample, this clonotype turned up many times. This rearrangement joins TRBV5-6 to TRBJ2-2; TRBD1 is a possible D gene (6 bases). V was cut by 3 bases and J by 2 bases, with 11 bases left in between. The CDR3 has 15 amino acids. Germline loops: CDR1 SGHDT, CDR2 YYEEEE. CDR3 sequence reads: CASSYLDRNTGELFF. DNA for the CDR3: TGTGCCAGCAGCTACTTGGACAGAAACACCGGGGAGCTGTTTTTT.

In this sample, this clonotype turned up a few times. CDR3 in DNA: TGCGCCAGCAGCTTGTTCCCTTCGACAGGCAATCAGCCCCAGCATTTT. Protein product: CASSLFPSTGNQPQHF. The chain is built from TRBV5-1 and TRBJ1-5, with D maybe TRBD1 (5 bases). Germline V gives CDR1 SGHRS, CDR2 YFSETQ. V lost 1 base to trimming and J lost 2 bases, with 13 bases between them. The CDR3 spans 16 residues.

The chain couples TRBV19 to TRBJ2-2; 8 bases are a match to TRBD1. The CDR3 has 15 amino acids. V shed 11 bases, J shed 4 bases, and the junction held 12 bases outside the gene matches. Germline values: CDR1 LNHDA, CDR2 SQIVND (reference sequence). The chain's CDR3 is CAAQSGGDITGELFF. Here the CDR3 DNA reads TGTGCCGCGCAATCAGGGGGCGACATCACCGGGGAGCTGTTTTTT.

This clonotype appeared many times. This chain uses TRBV5-6 with TRBJ2-1; D uncertain. Germline V lookup: CDR1 SGHDT, CDR2 YYEEEE. The CDR3 totals 12 residues. The ends were cut back, 1 base at V and 5 bases at J, with 4 bases in the middle. In nucleotides, the CDR3 is TGTGCCAGCAGCTTGCTGGACAATGAGCAGTTCTTC. Its protein product is CASSLLDNEQFF.

A few counts support this clonotype. The chain combines TRBV7-9 with TRBJ2-2, with D possibly being TRBD2 (6 bases). The CDR3 runs to 17 residues. CDR1 is SEHNR, CDR2 FQNEAQ, per germline (reference sequence). Trimming removed 5 bases from V and 0 bases from J, with 16 bases in between. For the CDR3, the DNA is TGTGCCAGCAGCCCCCGTCGGGGGAGAGCGAACACCGGGGAGCTGTTTTTT. It translates to CASSPRRGRANTGELFF.

Ten or more counts support this clonotype. This chain uses TRBV7-3 with TRBJ2-5; 11 nucleotides align to TRBD2. This CDR3 spans 14 amino acids. After removal of 5 bases from V and 4 bases from J, the junction contained 3 bases not matched to a gene. CDR1 and CDR2 (germline): SGHTA, FQGTGA. In DNA, the CDR3 is TGTGCCAGCAGCCAAGGGACTAGCGGAGAGACCCAGTACTTC. It translates to CASSQGTSGETQYF. The variable domain in full, completed from reference TRBV7-3 and TRBJ2-5, reads GAGVSQTPSNKVTEKGKYVELRCDPISGHTALYWYRQSLGQGPEFLIYFQGTGAADDSGLPNDRFFAVRPEGSVSTLKIQRTERGDSAVYLCASSQGTSGETQYFGPGTRLLVL.

Ten or more counts support this clonotype. The genes are TRBV28 and TRBJ1-2, with D unclear. V lost 4 bases, J lost 4 bases, and 7 bases lay in between. The germline V gene has CDR1 MDHEN and CDR2 SYDVKM. This CDR3 region has 12 residues. This CDR3 is CASSYGSYGYTF. The CDR3 coding sequence is TGTGCCAGCAGTTACGGGTCCTATGGCTACACCTTC.

This clonotype was recorded a few times. This chain joins TRBV5-1 and TRBJ2-5; D is unresolved. Trimming cost V 4 bases and J 4 bases, with 11 bases left between them. Germline V lookup: CDR1 SGHRS, CDR2 YFSETQ. This CDR3 has 13 amino acids. DNA of the CDR3: TGCGCCAGCAGCCCGGTGGGTGGAGAGACCCAGTACTTC. Its translation: CASSPVGGETQYF.

A note on this clonotype: A junction end diverges from the germline sequence, so it may reflect a read error. This rearrangement joins TRBV5-1 to TRBJ1-2, with D unclear. This CDR3 is built from 14 residues. CDR1 and CDR2 (germline): SGHRS, YFSETQ. The CDR3 bases are TGCGCCAGCATCTTGACCCTGGAGAGCTATGGCTACACCTTC. Translation: CASILTLESYGYTF.

This clonotype was observed many times. The chain joins TRBV2 to TRBJ2-1, with D tentatively TRBD1 (6 bases). This CDR3 has 14 residues. V was shortened by 6 bases and J by 5 bases, with 14 bases between the two germline ends. Per the germline V gene, CDR1 is SNHLY and CDR2 is FYNNEI. DNA for the CDR3: TGTGCCAGCAGGCCGGGACACCTCAACAATGAGCAGTTCTTC. Its protein is CASRPGHLNNEQFF.

Many counts were recorded for this clonotype. This chain links TRBV7-6 with TRBJ2-1; 12 bases are shared with TRBD2. This CDR3 comprises 16 residues. V was clipped by 6 bases and J by 4 bases; unmatched bases: 7. Per the germline V gene, CDR1 is SGHVS and CDR2 is FNYEAQ. The CDR3 sequence: CASSTSSGGAYNEQFF. The CDR3 region has the DNA TGTGCCAGCAGTACCTCTAGCGGGGGGGCTTACAATGAGCAGTTCTTC. Combining the CDR3 with reference TRBV7-6 and TRBJ2-1 gives the whole variable domain GAGVSQSPRYKVTKRGQDVALRCDPISGHVSLYWYRQALGQGPEFLTYFNYEAQQDKSGLPNDRFSAERPEGSISTLTIQRTEQRDSAMYRCASSTSSGGAYNEQFFGPGTRLTVL.

The sample holds a few counts of this clonotype. The V and J genes are TRBV5-1 and TRBJ2-5, with unresolved D. CDR3 length: 14 amino acids. V shed 2 bases and J shed 0 bases, with 8 bases lying between them. The germline CDR1 and CDR2 sequences are SGHRS and YFSETQ. CDR3 DNA sequence: TGCGCCAGCAGCTTAAAGGCTCACCAAGAGACCCAGTACTTC. Amino acid sequence: CASSLKAHQETQYF. The variable domain in full, with the rest retrieved from reference TRBV5-1 and TRBJ2-5, is KAGVTQTPRYLIKTRGQQVTLSCSPISGHRSVSWYQQTPGQGLQFLFEYFSETQRNKGNFPGRFSGRQFSNSRSEMNVSTLELGDSALYLCASSLKAHQETQYFGPGTRLLVL.

This clonotype showed up many times. V and J are TRBV5-1 and TRBJ2-1, with no clear D. Trimming pared 0 bases from V and 0 bases from J, leaving 10 bases between. The CDR3 is 16 amino acids. Germline V CDR1 and CDR2: SGHRS, YFSETQ. This CDR3 is CASSLGPSSSYNEQFF. CDR3 nucleotide sequence: TGCGCCAGCAGCTTGGGGCCCTCGAGCTCCTACAATGAGCAGTTCTTC. Based on the CDR3 plus reference TRBV5-1 and TRBJ2-1, the full variable domain is KAGVTQTPRYLIKTRGQQVTLSCSPISGHRSVSWYQQTPGQGLQFLFEYFSETQRNKGNFPGRFSGRQFSNSRSEMNVSTLELGDSALYLCASSLGPSSSYNEQFFGPGTRLTVL.

In its sample, this clonotype was seen many times. A much larger clone lies one base from this, so it may be a read error. This chain links TRBV5-1 with TRBJ2-1; D is undetermined. Between the trimmed V and J ends, which lost 4 bases and 5 bases, there was a span of 4 bases. The CDR3 extends over 11 amino acids. CDR1 is SGHRS and CDR2 is YFSETQ in the germline V gene. The CDR3 nucleotides are TGCGCCAGCAGCCAAAACAATGAGCAGTTCTTC. Protein: CASSQNNEQFF.

The chain uses TRBV12-3 or TRBV12-4 and TRBJ1-2, with D perhaps matching TRBD1 (6 bases). V was clipped by 6 bases and J by 7 bases, with 15 bases between them. The CDR3 sequence is 13 residues long. The DNA for the CDR3 is TGTGCCAGCAGGCCTTACAGGGAAGGTGGCTACACCTTC. It translates to CASRPYREGGYTF.

In this sample, this clonotype turned up many times. The chain recombines TRBV6-1 with TRBJ2-5, with no clear D. CDR3 length: 14 residues. The germline V and J ends were trimmed by 2 bases and 2 bases, with 9 bases remaining between them. Germline CDR1 is MNHNS and CDR2 is SASEGT. The CDR3 spells CASSEPTVQETQYF. The CDR3, as DNA: TGTGCCAGCAGTGAACCTACAGTACAAGAGACCCAGTACTTC.

There are many counts of this clonotype. The chain is built from TRBV6-2 or TRBV6-3 and TRBJ2-3; 9 bases are shared with TRBD1. The CDR3 length is 17 residues. The ends lost 2 bases at V and 4 bases at J; junction bases unmatched: 10. The germline V gene has CDR1 MNHEY and CDR2 SVGEGT. CDR3 bases: TGTGCCAGCAGTTACGACCCCCGGGACAGGGAATCAGATACGCAGTATTTT. This gives the protein CASSYDPRDRESDTQYF.

This clonotype was seen ten or more times. The chain has TRBV4-2 and TRBJ2-6, with D possibly being TRBD1 (5 bases). CDR3 length: 17 amino acids. Germline loops: CDR1 LGHNA, CDR2 YNFKEQ. Trimming removed 0 bases at V and 3 bases at J, with 12 bases between. CDR3 residues: CASSQEIGRGGANVLTF. The DNA of the CDR3 is TGTGCCAGCAGCCAAGAAATCGGAAGGGGTGGGGCCAACGTCCTGACTTTC.

This clonotype was picked up many times. The J gene is TRBJ2-1, the V gene TRBV20-1, with a weak D call TRBD2 (6 bases). The germline V gene has CDR1 DFQATT and CDR2 SNEGSKA (reference sequence). The CDR3 has 15 residues. V was cut by 6 bases and J by 5 bases, with 20 bases left in between. CDR3 sequence (DNA): TGCAGTGCCACCTTTTTCTCGGGACTTCACAATGAGCAGTTCTTC. This codes for CSATFFSGLHNEQFF.

This clonotype was detected a few times. The chain links TRBV18 to TRBJ1-5, with 8 bases fitting TRBD1. Trimming removed 6 bases from V and 1 base from J; junction bases left unmatched: 5. The V gene's germline CDR1 is KGHSH and CDR2 LQKENI. This CDR3 is built from 15 residues. The CDR3 loop is CASSDREGSNQPQHF. In DNA form, the CDR3 reads TGTGCCAGCTCGGACAGGGAGGGAAGCAATCAGCCCCAGCATTTT.

This clonotype was detected a few times. V and J are TRBV20-1 and TRBJ2-1, with a possible D match to TRBD2 (6 bases). V lost 5 bases, J lost 8 bases, and 16 bases lay in between. Germline V gene sequence: CDR1 DFQATT, CDR2 SNEGSKA (reference sequence). CDR3 length: 13 residues. CDR3: CSAGLQRVYEQFF. The CDR3 DNA reads as TGCAGTGCTGGGCTCCAGCGGGTCTATGAGCAGTTCTTC.